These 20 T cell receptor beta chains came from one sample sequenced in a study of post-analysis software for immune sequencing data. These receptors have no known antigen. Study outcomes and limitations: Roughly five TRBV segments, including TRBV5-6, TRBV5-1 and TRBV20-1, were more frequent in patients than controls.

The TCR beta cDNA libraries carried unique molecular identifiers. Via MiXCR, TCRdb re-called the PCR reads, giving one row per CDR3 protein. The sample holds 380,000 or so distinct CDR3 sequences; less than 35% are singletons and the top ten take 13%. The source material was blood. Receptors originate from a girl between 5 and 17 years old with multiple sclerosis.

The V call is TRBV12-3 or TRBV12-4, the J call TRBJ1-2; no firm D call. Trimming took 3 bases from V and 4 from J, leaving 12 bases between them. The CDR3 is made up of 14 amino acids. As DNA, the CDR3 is TGTGCCAGCAGTTTGGCCGTATCTTTCTATGGCTACACCTTC. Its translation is CASSLAVSFYGYTF.

CDR3 loop: CASSLASNYGYTF. The CDR3, as DNA: TGTGCCAGCAGTTTAGCCTCTAACTATGGCTACACCTTC. The chain uses TRBV12-3 or TRBV12-4 and TRBJ1-2; no firm D call. The CDR3 runs 13 residues. Trimming removed 0 bases at V and 0 bases at J, with 2 bases between.

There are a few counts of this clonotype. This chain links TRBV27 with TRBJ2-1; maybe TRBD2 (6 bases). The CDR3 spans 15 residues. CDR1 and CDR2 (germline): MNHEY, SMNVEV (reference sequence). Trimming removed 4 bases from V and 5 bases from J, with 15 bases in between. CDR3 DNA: TGTGCCAGCAGTTGGGATTCGGGGGACGACAATGAGCAGTTCTTC. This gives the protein CASSWDSGDDNEQFF.

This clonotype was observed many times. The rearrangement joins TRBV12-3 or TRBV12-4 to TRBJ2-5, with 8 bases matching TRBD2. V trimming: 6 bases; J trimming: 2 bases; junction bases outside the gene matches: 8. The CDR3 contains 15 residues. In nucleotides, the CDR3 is TGTGCCAGCAGCTCCCAAACTAGCGGACAAGAGACCCAGTACTTC. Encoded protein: CASSSQTSGQETQYF.

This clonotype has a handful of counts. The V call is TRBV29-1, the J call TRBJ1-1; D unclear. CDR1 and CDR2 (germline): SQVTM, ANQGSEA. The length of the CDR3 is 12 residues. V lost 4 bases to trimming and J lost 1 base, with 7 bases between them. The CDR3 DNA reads TGCAGCGTTGGGTATGGGAACACTGAAGCTTTCTTT. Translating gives CSVGYGNTEAFF.

The CDR3 reads CASGSEQFF. The CDR3 nucleotides are TGTGCCAGCGGCTCAGAGCAGTTCTTC. The chain links TRBV6-1 to TRBJ2-1, with D unresolved. The V and J ends lost 8 bases and 10 bases respectively, with 6 bases between them. Germline lookup yields CDR1 MNHNS and CDR2 SASEGT. The CDR3 loop spans 9 amino acids.

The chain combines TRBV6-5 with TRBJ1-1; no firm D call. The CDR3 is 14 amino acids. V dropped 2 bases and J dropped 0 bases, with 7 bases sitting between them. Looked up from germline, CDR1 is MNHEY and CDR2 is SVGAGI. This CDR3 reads CASSYGGVNTEAFF. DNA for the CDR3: TGTGCCAGCAGTTACGGCGGGGTGAACACTGAAGCTTTCTTT.

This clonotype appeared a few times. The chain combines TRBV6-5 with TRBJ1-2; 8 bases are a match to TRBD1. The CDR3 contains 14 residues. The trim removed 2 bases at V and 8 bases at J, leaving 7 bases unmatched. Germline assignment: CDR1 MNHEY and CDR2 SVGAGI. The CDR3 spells CASSYQGQGRGYTF. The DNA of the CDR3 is TGTGCCAGCAGTTACCAAGGACAGGGTCGGGGCTACACCTTC.

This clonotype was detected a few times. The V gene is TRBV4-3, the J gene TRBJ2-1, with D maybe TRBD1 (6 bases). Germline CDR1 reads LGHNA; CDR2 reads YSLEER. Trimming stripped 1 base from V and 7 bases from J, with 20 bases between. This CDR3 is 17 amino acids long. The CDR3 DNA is TGCGCCAGCAGCCAAGCCGGGTGGGGGCAAGGTTCAAATGAGCAGTTCTTC. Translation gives CASSQAGWGQGSNEQFF.

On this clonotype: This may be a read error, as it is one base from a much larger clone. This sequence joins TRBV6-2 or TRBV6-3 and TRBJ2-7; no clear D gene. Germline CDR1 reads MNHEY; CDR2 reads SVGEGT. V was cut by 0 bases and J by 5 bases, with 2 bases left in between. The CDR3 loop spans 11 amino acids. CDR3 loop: CASSYSHEQYF. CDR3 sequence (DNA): TGTGCCAGCAGTTACTCGCACGAGCAGTACTTC.

As DNA, the CDR3 is TGTGCCAGCACCCTGGTACCAGCGGATACGCAGTATTTT. Its translation is CASTLVPADTQYF. The chain links TRBV12-3 or TRBV12-4 to TRBJ2-3; D remains unclear. The CDR3 spans 13 residues. V lost 7 bases and J lost 6, with 14 bases in between.

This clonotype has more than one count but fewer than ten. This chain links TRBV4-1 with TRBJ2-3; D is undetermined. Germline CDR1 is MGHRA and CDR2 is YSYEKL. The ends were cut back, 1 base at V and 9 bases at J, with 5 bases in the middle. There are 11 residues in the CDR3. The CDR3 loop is CASSQVCTQYF. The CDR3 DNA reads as TGCGCCAGCAGCCAAGTGTGCACGCAGTATTTT.

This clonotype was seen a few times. CDR3 region: CASSQVGGPDEQFF. The DNA for the CDR3 is TGCGCCAGCAGCCAAGTGGGGGGTCCTGATGAGCAGTTCTTC. The rearrangement links TRBV4-1 to TRBJ2-1; D is perhaps TRBD2 (6 bases). The CDR3 contains 14 residues. V dropped 1 base and J dropped 8 bases, with 12 bases sitting between them. The V gene's germline CDR1 is MGHRA and CDR2 YSYEKL.

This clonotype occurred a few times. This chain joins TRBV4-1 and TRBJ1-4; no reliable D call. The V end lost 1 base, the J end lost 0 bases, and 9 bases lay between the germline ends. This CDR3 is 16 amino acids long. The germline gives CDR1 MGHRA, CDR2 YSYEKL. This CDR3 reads CASSQGQSPTNEKLFF. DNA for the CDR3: TGCGCCAGCAGCCAAGGGCAGTCCCCAACTAATGAAAAACTGTTTTTT.

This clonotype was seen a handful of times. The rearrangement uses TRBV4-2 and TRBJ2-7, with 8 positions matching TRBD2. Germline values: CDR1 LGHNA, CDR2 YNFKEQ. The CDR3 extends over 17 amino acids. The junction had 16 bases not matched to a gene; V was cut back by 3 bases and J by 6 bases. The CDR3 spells CASSHYPGGQDGGEQYF. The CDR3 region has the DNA TGTGCCAGCAGCCATTATCCGGGGGGGCAGGATGGGGGCGAGCAGTACTTC.

The CDR3 nucleotides read TGCGCCAGCAGTTGGGGGGGGTACGAGCAGTACTTC. Translated, it gives CASSWGGYEQYF. The chain has TRBV5-1 and TRBJ2-5; 7 bases align to TRBD2. The assigned J gene may be wrong: the sequence end matches TRBJ2-7 better. The CDR3 loop spans 12 amino acids. CDR1 SGHRS and CDR2 YFSETQ come from the germline V gene.

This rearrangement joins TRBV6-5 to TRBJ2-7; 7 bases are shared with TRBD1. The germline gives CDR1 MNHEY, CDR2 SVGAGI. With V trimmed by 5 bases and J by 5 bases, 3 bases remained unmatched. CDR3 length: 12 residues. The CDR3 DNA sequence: TGTGCCAGCAGTAAACAGGGGAACGAGCAGTACTTC. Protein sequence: CASSKQGNEQYF.

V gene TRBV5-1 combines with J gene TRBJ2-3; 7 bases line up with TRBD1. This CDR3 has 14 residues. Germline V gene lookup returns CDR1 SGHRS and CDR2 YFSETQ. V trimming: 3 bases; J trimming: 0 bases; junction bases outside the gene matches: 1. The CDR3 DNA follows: TGCGCCAGCAGCTGGGGACAGAGCACAGATACGCAGTATTTT. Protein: CASSWGQSTDTQYF.

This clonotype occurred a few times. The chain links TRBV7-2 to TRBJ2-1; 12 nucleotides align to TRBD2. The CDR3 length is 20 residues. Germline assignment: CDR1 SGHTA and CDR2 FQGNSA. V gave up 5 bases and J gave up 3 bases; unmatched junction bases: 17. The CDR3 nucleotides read TGTGCCAGCAGCAAGCCGGCCTCTAGCGGGGGGGCCGGGAGCTACAATGAGCAGTTCTTC. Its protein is CASSKPASSGGAGSYNEQFF.

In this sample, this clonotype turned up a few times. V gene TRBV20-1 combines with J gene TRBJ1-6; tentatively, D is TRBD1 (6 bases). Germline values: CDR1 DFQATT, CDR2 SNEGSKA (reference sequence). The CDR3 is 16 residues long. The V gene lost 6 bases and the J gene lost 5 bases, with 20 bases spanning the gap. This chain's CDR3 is CSAIPGANANNSPLHF. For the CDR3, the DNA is TGCAGTGCGATCCCAGGGGCAAACGCCAATAATTCACCCCTCCACTTT.